This passage covers 15 T cell receptor beta chains from one sample sequenced in a study of response to subunit inactivated influenza vaccine (dated by TCRdb to the late 2010s). The library was obtained by RT-PCR. For sequencing, an Illumina HiSeq 2500 was employed. The raw public data were reprocessed by TCRdb itself: fastp quality trimming at Q25, MiXCR clonotype calling, in-frame beta chains only. Duplicate CDR3 protein sequences are folded into a single record with the most common DNA and genes. The sample includes hundreds of thousands of distinct CDR3 sequences, with around 16% observed a single time. The top ten clonotypes cover around a tenth of the sample. The specimen comprised PBMCs from blood, sampled 12 days after vaccination. These receptors were taken from a man over 45 who received an inactivated influenza vaccine. Donor details come from another sample of the same person, matched by shared clones.

This clonotype came up a few times. This chain links TRBV28 with TRBJ2-1, with 12 bases fitting TRBD2. Per germline, CDR1 MDHEN and CDR2 SYDVKM. Trimming cost V 5 bases and J 8 bases; bases outside gene matches: 10. CDR3 length: 16 residues. The CDR3 coding sequence is TGTGCCAGCAGTATCGTGACTAGCGGGAGTTGGGATGAGCAGTTCTTC. It yields the protein CASSIVTSGSWDEQFF. The full variable domain, in which reference TRBV28 and TRBJ2-1 provide the parts outside the CDR3, is DVKVTQSSRYLVKRTGEKVFLECVQDMDHENMFWYRQDPGLGLRLIYFSYDVKMKEKGDIPEGYSVSREKKERFSLILESASTNQTSMYLCASSIVTSGSWDEQFFGPGTRLTVL.

The rearrangement joins TRBV20-1 to TRBJ1-1; 10 nucleotides line up with TRBD1. Germline V gene sequence: CDR1 DFQATT, CDR2 SNEGSKA (reference sequence). There are 13 residues in the CDR3. The junction had 5 bases not matched to a gene; V was cut back by 5 bases and J by 5 bases. The chain's CDR3 is CSAGRTGGTEAFF. The CDR3 nucleotides are TGCAGTGCTGGGAGGACAGGGGGAACTGAAGCTTTCTTT.

V is TRBV7-2 and J is TRBJ2-1; D may match TRBD1 or TRBD2 (5 bases each). Germline assignment: CDR1 SGHTA and CDR2 FQGNSA. The CDR3 runs to 16 residues. V gave up 2 bases and J gave up 5 bases, with 16 bases separating them. This CDR3 is CASSLTAGSRNNEQFF. DNA for the CDR3: TGTGCCAGCAGCTTAACGGCAGGGAGTAGGAACAATGAGCAGTTCTTC.

The V and J genes are TRBV12-3 or TRBV12-4 and TRBJ1-5; D is possibly TRBD1 (6 bases). The CDR3 covers 15 residues. Trimming stripped 4 bases from V and 9 bases from J, with 19 bases between. The CDR3 region has the DNA TGTGCCAGCAGTTCGTCGGACAGTTCAGGGATGCCCCAGCATTTT. This codes for CASSSSDSSGMPQHF.

The chain carries TRBV20-1 and TRBJ2-3; no clear D. The CDR3 is 15 amino acids. V was cut by 0 bases and J by 0 bases, with 10 bases left in between. Germline CDR1 is DFQATT and CDR2 is SNEGSKA (reference sequence). The CDR3 here is CSARDLKSSTDTQYF. CDR3 nucleotides: TGCAGTGCTAGAGATTTGAAGAGTAGCACAGATACGCAGTATTTT.

This clonotype has only a few counts. The chain links TRBV29-1 to TRBJ1-1, with a weak D call TRBD1 (6 bases). Germline V CDR1 and CDR2: SQVTM, ANQGSEA. Trimming left V 7 bases short and J 1 base short, with 16 bases between. The CDR3 covers 14 residues. The CDR3 is CSGRNLQGNTEAFF. The CDR3 coding sequence is TGCAGCGGGAGGAACTTACAGGGGAACACTGAAGCTTTCTTT.

The gene calls are TRBV7-6 and TRBJ2-1; 9 nucleotides line up with TRBD1. The CDR3 runs 14 residues. V dropped 2 bases and J dropped 5; count of bases not matched to a gene: 1. Germline V gives CDR1 SGHVS, CDR2 FNYEAQ. The CDR3 loop is CASSLRQGDNEQFF. Here the CDR3 DNA reads TGTGCCAGCAGCTTAAGACAGGGGGACAATGAGCAGTTCTTC.

This clonotype was detected only a few times. The chain employs TRBV7-2 and TRBJ2-7; D not resolved. Germline V lookup: CDR1 SGHTA, CDR2 FQGNSA. This CDR3 contains 14 residues. V lost 0 bases and J lost 6, with 12 bases in between. This CDR3 is CASSLAPKGSEQYF. The CDR3 nucleotides read TGTGCCAGCAGCTTAGCGCCGAAGGGATCCGAGCAGTACTTC.

This chain uses TRBV5-1 with TRBJ2-5, with D perhaps matching TRBD1 (6 bases). Germline lookup yields CDR1 SGHRS and CDR2 YFSETQ. Deletions cut 4 bases from V and 5 bases from J, with 15 bases between. This CDR3 is built from 14 residues. This CDR3 is CASSQPGHLETQYF. DNA of the CDR3: TGCGCCAGCAGCCAACCGGGACACTTGGAGACCCAGTACTTC. Using reference TRBV5-1 and TRBJ2-5 for the parts outside the CDR3, the full variable domain is KAGVTQTPRYLIKTRGQQVTLSCSPISGHRSVSWYQQTPGQGLQFLFEYFSETQRNKGNFPGRFSGRQFSNSRSEMNVSTLELGDSALYLCASSQPGHLETQYFGPGTRLLVL.

The rearrangement joins TRBV5-4 to TRBJ2-5; 7 bases fit TRBD2. The V segment lost 4 bases and the J segment 1 base; nucleotides outside the gene matches: 4. The CDR3 runs 14 residues. Germline V gene lookup returns CDR1 SGHNT and CDR2 YYREEE (reference sequence). DNA of the CDR3: TGTGCCAGCAGCGTGGGACTAATCCAAGAGACCCAGTACTTC. This translates into CASSVGLIQETQYF.

The rearrangement joins TRBV7-9 to TRBJ2-1; D remains ambiguous. V was cut by 5 bases and J by 2 bases, with 13 bases left in between. CDR1 and CDR2 (germline): SEHNR, FQNEAQ (reference sequence). CDR3 size: 15 residues. The CDR3 sequence is CASSRTDGPYNEQFF. The CDR3 DNA reads as TGTGCCAGCAGCAGAACAGATGGCCCCTACAATGAGCAGTTCTTC.

The chain joins TRBV28 to TRBJ1-3; D perhaps matches TRBD1 (5 bases). V gave up 3 bases and J gave up 0 bases, with 12 bases separating them. The CDR3 is 16 amino acids. Per the germline V gene, CDR1 is MDHEN and CDR2 is SYDVKM. The DNA of the CDR3 is TGTGCCAGCAGTTTGGGGGGGACCCCCTCTGGAAACACCATATATTTT. The encoded protein is CASSLGGTPSGNTIYF.

The chain recombines TRBV6-1 with TRBJ2-1, with 9 bases matching TRBD2. From germline, CDR1 is MNHNS and CDR2 SASEGT. The CDR3 contains 15 residues. The trim removed 3 bases at V and 3 bases at J, leaving 3 bases unmatched. CDR3 residues: CASSDGLASYNEQFF. For the CDR3, the DNA is TGTGCCAGCAGTGACGGACTAGCGAGCTACAATGAGCAGTTCTTC.

This clonotype was detected a few times. This chain joins TRBV7-9 and TRBJ2-2; 10 bases fit TRBD2. The CDR3 is 17 amino acids. J was trimmed by 5 bases and V by 3 bases; bases with no gene match: 9. Germline CDR1 reads SEHNR; CDR2 reads FQNEAQ (reference sequence). The CDR3 is CASSLTGLAIGTGELFF. CDR3 bases: TGTGCCAGCAGCTTGACGGGACTAGCGATTGGGACCGGGGAGCTGTTTTTT.

The chain has TRBV30 and TRBJ2-7, with 7 bases fitting TRBD1. Germline CDR1 is GTSNPN and CDR2 is SVGIG (reference sequence). This CDR3 contains 15 residues. V shed 3 bases and J 3 bases; nucleotides not matched to a gene: 11. The CDR3 reads CAWSYAFRGFYEQYF. Written as DNA, the CDR3 is TGTGCCTGGAGCTATGCTTTCAGGGGGTTCTACGAGCAGTACTTC.